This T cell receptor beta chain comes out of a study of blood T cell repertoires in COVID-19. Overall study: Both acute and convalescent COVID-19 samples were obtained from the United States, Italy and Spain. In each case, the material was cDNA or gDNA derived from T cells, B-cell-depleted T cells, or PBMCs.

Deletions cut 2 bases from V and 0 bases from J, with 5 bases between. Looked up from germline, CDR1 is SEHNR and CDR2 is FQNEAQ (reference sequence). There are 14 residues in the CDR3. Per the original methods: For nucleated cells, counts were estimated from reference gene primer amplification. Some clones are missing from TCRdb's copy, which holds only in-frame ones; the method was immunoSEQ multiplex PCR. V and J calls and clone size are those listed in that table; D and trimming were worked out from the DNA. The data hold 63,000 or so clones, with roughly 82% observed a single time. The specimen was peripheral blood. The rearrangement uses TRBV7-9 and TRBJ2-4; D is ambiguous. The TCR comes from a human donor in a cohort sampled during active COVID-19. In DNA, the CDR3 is TGTGCCAGCAGCTTAACTGTAGCCAAAAACATTCAGTACTTC. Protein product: CASSLTVAKNIQYF. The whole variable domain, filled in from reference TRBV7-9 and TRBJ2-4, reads DTGVSQNPRHKITKRGQNVTFRCDPISEHNRLYWYRQTLGQGPEFLTYFQNEAQLEKSRLLSDRFSAERPKGSFSTLEIQRTEQGDSAMYLCASSLTVAKNIQYFGAGTRLSVL.